This T cell receptor (beta chain) was captured by sequencing in a study of blood T cell repertoires in COVID-19 (dated by TCRdb to about 2020). Concerning the study at large: Samples from collaborators originated in the United States, Italy and Spain and spanned both the acute and convalescent phases of COVID-19. Nearly every sample came with metadata listing a de-identified subject ID, COVID-19 status, age in years and sex. The prospective study material was composed of cDNA or gDNA derived from T cells, B-cell-depleted T cells, or PBMCs. HLA class I and class II types, where available, came from metadata supplied by the sample provider rather than from assay-based typing. The dataset comprised deeply sampled blood TCRbeta repertoires from subjects exposed to, actively infected with, or recovered from COVID-19. The repertoires were released in a freely available public database meant as a resource for research on the immune response to SARS-CoV-2. The samples were drawn from two sources: the first 160 participants of the ongoing ImmuneRACE study, and 1,254 subjects contributed by 6 global collaborators.

The germline V gene encodes CDR1 SNHLY and CDR2 FYNNEI. The CDR3 sequence holds 12 residues, the cysteine and phenylalanine included. CDR3 DNA is the only sequence kept; it has 36 bases, read in frame from the first base. The junction shows trimming of 4 bases on V and 4 bases on J, plus 7 bases between the germline ends. Paper-wide results and their limitations: The amount of clinical and demographic metadata varied by source and participant and was provided uncurated.

Details on this clone: Its cognate antigen has yet to be identified. Qualities for individual bases were not recorded, and no much larger clone is one base off.

One collaborating source in Seattle enrolled patients during active infection and followed them longitudinally through the course of disease. The collaborating institutions used their own protocols to collect whole blood in K2EDTA tubes. For TCRbeta analysis, collaborator samples were shipped as frozen whole blood, as isolated PBMCs, or as DNA extracted from either sample type. TCRbeta CDR3 regions were amplified from genomic DNA using the immunoSEQ Assay, a bias-controlled multiplex PCR. As for the original processing: The number of nucleated cells in each sample was estimated from the amplification of reference gene primers within the assay. Sequence reads were collapsed and filtered to measure the absolute abundance of every unique TCRbeta CDR3 rearrangement. For each sample, productive Simpson clonality was calculated as the square root of Simpson's diversity index over productive rearrangements. TCRdb's version of the immuneACCESS table is confined to in-frame rearrangements and falls short of the full clone set. An unresolved V gene accounts for under half of the shortfall where checked; the remainder is of unknown origin. V and J calls and clone size are as listed in that table; D and trimming were resolved from the DNA. This sample comprises around 250,000 clones, over 80% of them detected only once. 10% of the sample goes to the ten largest clones.

The TCR sequence derives from a woman in her 70s with COVID-19, enrolled during active disease. The chain is assembled from TRBV2 and TRBJ2-5; a tentative D call is TRBD1 (6 bases match). Material for sequencing was peripheral blood. The bases read TGTGCCAGCAGTGTGGGGGCAGAGACCCAGTACTTC. Translated, it reads CASSVGAETQYF.